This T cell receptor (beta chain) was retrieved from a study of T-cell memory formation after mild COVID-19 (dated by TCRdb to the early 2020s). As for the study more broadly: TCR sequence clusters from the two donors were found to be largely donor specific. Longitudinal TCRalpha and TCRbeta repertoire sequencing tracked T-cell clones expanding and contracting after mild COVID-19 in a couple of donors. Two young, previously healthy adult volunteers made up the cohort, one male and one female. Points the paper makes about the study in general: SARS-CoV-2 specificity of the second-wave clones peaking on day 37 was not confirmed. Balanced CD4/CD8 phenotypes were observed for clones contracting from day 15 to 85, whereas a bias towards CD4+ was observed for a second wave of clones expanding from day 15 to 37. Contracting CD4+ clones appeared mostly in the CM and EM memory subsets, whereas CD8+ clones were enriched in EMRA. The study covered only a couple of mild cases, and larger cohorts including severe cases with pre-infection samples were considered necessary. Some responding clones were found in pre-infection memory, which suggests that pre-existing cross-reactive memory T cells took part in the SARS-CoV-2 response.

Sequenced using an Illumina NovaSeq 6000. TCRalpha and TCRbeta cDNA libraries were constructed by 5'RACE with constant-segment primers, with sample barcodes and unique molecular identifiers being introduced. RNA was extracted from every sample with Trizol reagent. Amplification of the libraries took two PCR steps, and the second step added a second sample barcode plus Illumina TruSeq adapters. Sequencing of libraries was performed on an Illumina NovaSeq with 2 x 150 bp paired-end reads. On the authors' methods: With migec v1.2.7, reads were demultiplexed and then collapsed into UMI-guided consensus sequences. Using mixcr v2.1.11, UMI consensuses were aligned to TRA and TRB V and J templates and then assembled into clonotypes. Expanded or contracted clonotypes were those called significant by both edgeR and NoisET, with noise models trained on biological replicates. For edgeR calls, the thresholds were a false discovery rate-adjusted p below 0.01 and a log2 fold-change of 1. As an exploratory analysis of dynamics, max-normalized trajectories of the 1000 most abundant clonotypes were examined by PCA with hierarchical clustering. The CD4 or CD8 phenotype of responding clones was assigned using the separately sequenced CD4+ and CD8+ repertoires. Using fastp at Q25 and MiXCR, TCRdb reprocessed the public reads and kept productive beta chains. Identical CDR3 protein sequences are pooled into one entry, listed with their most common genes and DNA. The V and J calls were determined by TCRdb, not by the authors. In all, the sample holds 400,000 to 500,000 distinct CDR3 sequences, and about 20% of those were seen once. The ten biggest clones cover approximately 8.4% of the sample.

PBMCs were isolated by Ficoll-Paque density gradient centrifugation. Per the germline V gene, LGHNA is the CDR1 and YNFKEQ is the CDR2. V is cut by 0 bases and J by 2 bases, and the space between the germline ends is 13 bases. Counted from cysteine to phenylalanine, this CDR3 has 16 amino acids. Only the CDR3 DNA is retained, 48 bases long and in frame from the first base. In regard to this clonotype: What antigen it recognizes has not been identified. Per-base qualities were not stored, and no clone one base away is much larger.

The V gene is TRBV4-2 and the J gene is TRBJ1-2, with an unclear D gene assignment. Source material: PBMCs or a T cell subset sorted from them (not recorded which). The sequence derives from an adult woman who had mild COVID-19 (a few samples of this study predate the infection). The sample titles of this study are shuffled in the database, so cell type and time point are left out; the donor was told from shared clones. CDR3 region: CASSQDSAAMNYGYTF. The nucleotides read TGTGCCAGCAGCCAAGATAGTGCGGCCATGAACTATGGCTACACCTTC.